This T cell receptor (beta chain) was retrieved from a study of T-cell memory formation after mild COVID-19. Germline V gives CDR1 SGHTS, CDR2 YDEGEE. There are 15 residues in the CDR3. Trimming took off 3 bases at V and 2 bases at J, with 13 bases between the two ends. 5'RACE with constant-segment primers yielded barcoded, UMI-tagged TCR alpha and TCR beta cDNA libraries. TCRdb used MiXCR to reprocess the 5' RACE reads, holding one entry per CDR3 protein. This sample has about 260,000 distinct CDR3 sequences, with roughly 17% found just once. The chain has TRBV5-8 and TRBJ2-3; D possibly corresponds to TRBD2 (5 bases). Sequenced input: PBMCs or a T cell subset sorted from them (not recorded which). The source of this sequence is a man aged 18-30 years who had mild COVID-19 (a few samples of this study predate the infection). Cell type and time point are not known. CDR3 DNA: TGTGCCAGCAGCTGGCGGCGGGTGCTCACAGATACGCAGTATTTT. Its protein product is CASSWRRVLTDTQYF.